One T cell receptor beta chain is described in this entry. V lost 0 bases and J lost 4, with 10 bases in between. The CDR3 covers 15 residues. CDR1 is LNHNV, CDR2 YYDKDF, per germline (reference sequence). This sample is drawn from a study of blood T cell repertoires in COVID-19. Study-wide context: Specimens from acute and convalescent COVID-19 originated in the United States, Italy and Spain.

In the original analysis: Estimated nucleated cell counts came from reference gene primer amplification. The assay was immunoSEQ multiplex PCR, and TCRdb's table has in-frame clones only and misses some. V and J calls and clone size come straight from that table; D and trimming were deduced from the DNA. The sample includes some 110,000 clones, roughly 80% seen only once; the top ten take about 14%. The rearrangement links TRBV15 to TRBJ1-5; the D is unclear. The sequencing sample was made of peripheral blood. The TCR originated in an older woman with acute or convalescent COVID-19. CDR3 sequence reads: CATSRDNFENQPQHF. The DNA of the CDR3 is TGTGCCACCAGCAGAGATAACTTTGAAAATCAGCCCCAGCATTTT.